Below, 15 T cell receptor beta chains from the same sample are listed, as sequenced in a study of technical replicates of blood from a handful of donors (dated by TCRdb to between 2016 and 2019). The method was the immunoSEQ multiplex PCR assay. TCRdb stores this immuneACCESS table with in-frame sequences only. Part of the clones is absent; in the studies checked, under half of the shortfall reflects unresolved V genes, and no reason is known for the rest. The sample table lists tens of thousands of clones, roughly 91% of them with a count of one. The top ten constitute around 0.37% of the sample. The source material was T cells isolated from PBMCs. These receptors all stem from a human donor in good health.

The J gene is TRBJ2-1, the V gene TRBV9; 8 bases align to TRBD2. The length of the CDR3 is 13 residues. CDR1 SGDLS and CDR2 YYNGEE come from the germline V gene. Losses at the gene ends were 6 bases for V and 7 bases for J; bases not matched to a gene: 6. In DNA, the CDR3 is TGTGCCAGCACCAGACTAGCGCCAAATGAGCAGTTCTTC. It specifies CASTRLAPNEQFF.

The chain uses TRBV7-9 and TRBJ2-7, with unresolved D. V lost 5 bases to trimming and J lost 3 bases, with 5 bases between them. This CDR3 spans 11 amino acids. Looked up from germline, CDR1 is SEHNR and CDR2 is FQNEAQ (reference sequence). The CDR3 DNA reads TGTGCCAGCAGCCCCTACTACGAGCAGTACTTC. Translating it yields CASSPYYEQYF.

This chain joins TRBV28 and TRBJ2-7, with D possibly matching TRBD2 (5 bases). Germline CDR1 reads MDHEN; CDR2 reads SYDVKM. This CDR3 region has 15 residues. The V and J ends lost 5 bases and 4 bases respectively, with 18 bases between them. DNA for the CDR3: TGTGCCAGCAGTGCCCCCGGTGGAGGCTTATACGAGCAGTACTTC. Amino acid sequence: CASSAPGGGLYEQYF.

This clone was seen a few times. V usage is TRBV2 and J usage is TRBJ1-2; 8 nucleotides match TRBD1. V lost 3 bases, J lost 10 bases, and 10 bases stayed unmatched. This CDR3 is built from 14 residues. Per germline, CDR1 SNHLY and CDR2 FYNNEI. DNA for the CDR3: TGTGCCAGCAGTGAGCCAGGGGGCGGCGTAGACTACACCTTC. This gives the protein CASSEPGGGVDYTF.

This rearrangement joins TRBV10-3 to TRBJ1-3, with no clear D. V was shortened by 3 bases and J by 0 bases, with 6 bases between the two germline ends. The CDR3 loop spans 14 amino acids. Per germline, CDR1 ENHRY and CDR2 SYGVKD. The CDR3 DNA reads TGTGCCATCAGTGACAGAGGCTCTGGAAACACCATATATTTT. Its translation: CAISDRGSGNTIYF.

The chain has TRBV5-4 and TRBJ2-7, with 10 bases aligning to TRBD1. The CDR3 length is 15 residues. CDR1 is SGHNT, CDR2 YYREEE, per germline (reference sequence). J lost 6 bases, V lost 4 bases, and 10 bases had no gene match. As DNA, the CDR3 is TGTGCCAGCAGCCCAGGACAGGGGGTGGAAGTCGAGCAGTACTTC. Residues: CASSPGQGVEVEQYF.

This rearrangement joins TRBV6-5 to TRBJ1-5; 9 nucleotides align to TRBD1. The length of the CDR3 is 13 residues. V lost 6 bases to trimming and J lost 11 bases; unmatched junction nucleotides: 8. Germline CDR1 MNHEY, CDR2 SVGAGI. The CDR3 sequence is CASSGTGNLAQHF. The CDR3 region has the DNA TGTGCCAGCAGCGGGACAGGGAATTTAGCCCAGCATTTT.

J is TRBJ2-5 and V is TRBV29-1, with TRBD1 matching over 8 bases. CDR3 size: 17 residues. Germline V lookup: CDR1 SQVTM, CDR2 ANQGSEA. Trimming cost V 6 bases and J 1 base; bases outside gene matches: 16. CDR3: CSVAVHQGANGQETQYF. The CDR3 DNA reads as TGCAGCGTCGCAGTACACCAGGGGGCGAATGGCCAAGAGACCCAGTACTTC.

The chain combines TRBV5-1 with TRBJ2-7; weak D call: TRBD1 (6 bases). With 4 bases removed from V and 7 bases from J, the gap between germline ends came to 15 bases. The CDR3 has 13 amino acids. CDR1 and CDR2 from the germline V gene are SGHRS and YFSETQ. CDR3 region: CASSPDSLGEQYF. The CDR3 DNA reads TGCGCCAGCAGCCCGGACAGTCTTGGGGAGCAGTACTTC.

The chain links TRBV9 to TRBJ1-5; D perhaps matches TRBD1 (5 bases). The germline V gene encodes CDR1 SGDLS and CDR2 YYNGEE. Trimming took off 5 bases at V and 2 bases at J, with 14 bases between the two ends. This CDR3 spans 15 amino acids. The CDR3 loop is CASSGGGNGNQPQHF. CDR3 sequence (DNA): TGTGCCAGCAGTGGGGGGGGTAATGGCAATCAGCCCCAGCATTTT.

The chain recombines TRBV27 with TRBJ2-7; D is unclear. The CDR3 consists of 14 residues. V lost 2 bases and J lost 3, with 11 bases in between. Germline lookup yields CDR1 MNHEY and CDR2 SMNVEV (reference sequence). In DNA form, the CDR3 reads TGTGCCAGCAGTTTAGGCCAGGCCCTCTACGAGCAGTACTTC. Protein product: CASSLGQALYEQYF.

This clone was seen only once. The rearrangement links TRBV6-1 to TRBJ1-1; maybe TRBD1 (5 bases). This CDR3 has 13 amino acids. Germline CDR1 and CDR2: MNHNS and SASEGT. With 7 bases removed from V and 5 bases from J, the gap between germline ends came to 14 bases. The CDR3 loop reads CASTQGVVTEAFF. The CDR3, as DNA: TGTGCCAGCACTCAAGGGGTGGTTACTGAAGCTTTCTTT.

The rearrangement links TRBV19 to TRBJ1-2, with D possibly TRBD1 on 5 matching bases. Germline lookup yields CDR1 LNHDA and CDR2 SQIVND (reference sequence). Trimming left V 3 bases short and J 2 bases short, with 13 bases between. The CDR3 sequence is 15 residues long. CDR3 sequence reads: CASSIRGGGNYGYTF. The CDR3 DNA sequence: TGTGCCAGTAGTATCCGGGGGGGAGGAAACTATGGCTACACCTTC.

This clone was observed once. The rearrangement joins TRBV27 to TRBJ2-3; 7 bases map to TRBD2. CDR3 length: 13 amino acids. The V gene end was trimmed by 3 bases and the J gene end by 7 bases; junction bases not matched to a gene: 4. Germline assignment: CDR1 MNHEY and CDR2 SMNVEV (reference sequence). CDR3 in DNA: TGTGCCAGCAGTTTTGGCGGGAGTTATACGCAGTATTTT. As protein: CASSFGGSYTQYF.

The CDR3 nucleotides are TGTGCCATCAGTGAAAATCCGGGACTAGCGGGAGGGAGCTCGGGGCAGTTCTTC. Protein sequence: CAISENPGLAGGSSGQFF. V and J are TRBV10-3 and TRBJ2-1; 16 bases align to TRBD2. The CDR3 contains 18 residues. The ends lost 3 bases at V and 12 bases at J; junction bases unmatched: 14. Germline loops: CDR1 ENHRY, CDR2 SYGVKD.